The 24 T cell receptor beta chains below all came from one sample that was sequenced in a study of T cell responses to AZD1222 COVID-19 vaccine. TCRdb's table, derived via immunoSEQ multiplex PCR, lists solely in-frame clones and lacks some. The table records 65,000 to 95,000 clones, around 82% of them present only once. The sample was peripheral blood, taken on day 0 of AZD1222 vaccination. These receptors were collected from an adult in good health.

This clone came up a few times. This sequence joins TRBV6-5 and TRBJ1-1; D is ambiguous. V lost 9 bases, J lost 1 base, and 9 bases lay in between. Per the germline V gene, CDR1 is MNHEY and CDR2 is SVGAGI. The CDR3 is 12 residues long. The CDR3 nucleotides read TGTGCCAGTAAATTCCGGAACACTGAAGCTTTCTTT. Translated, it gives CASKFRNTEAFF.

The chain couples TRBV5-6 to TRBJ2-7; possible D gene TRBD1, 6 bases. V shed 0 bases and J shed 4 bases, with 11 bases lying between them. Germline V lookup: CDR1 SGHDT, CDR2 YYEEEE. The CDR3 sequence is 14 residues long. CDR3 region: CASSLDRVEYEQYF. CDR3 bases: TGTGCCAGCAGCTTGGACAGGGTGGAATACGAGCAGTACTTC.

The rearrangement joins TRBV10-1 to TRBJ1-2; no firm D call. Trimming stripped 5 bases from V and 2 bases from J, with 9 bases between. CDR1 and CDR2 from the germline V gene are WNHNN and SYGVQD (reference sequence). CDR3 size: 13 residues. CDR3: CASSTQKNYGYTF. The CDR3 nucleotides read TGCGCCAGCAGTACCCAGAAGAACTATGGCTACACCTTC.

In its sample, this clone was seen a few times. The chain is built from TRBV27 and TRBJ1-1, with TRBD1 matching 8 bases. This CDR3 has 18 amino acids. Germline V gene data show CDR1 as MNHEY and CDR2 as SMNVEV (reference sequence). Trimming took 4 bases from V and 10 from J; bases not matched to a gene: 23. As DNA, the CDR3 is TGTGCCAGCAGTTCGTACCCAACCCCCTCTGGACAGGGAAGAATAGCTTTCTTT. Its protein is CASSSYPTPSGQGRIAFF.

This clone was seen a handful of times. This rearrangement joins TRBV18 to TRBJ1-2; D not certain. Germline V gene sequence: CDR1 KGHSH, CDR2 LQKENI. Trimming pared 3 bases from V and 12 bases from J, leaving 20 bases between. This CDR3 is built from 14 residues. CDR3 amino acids: CASSPGETTRVDTF. The CDR3 DNA reads as TGTGCCAGCTCACCCGGCGAGACGACCCGAGTCGACACCTTC.

With regard to this clone: At one end the junction does not follow the germline gene, possibly because of a read error. In DNA, the CDR3 is TGTGCCAGCTGTGAATCTAGCGGGGGTAGCTCCTACAATGAGCAGTTCTTC. Protein sequence: CASCESSGGSSYNEQFF. This chain connects TRBV6-1 to TRBJ2-1; the match to TRBD2 covers 10 bases. Per germline, CDR1 MNHNS and CDR2 SASEGT. The CDR3 is made up of 17 amino acids.

The V gene is TRBV4-2, the J gene TRBJ1-1, with unresolved D. Germline loops: CDR1 LGHNA, CDR2 YNFKEQ. The V end was cut by 1 base, the J end by 1 base, with 7 bases between. The CDR3 consists of 14 residues. In DNA, the CDR3 is TGTGCCAGCAGCCAAGTAGCAGGGAACACTGAAGCTTTCTTT. This sequence encodes CASSQVAGNTEAFF.

CDR3 loop: CASSPDGTSGTDTQYF. As DNA, the CDR3 is TGTGCCAGCAGCCCCGACGGGACTAGCGGCACAGATACGCAGTATTTT. The chain combines TRBV11-3 with TRBJ2-3; 10 bases are shared with TRBD2. CDR3 size: 16 residues. In germline, CDR1 is SGHNT, CDR2 YENEEA. V shed 5 bases, J shed 1 base, and the junction held 6 bases outside the gene matches. The variable domain in full, completed from reference TRBV11-3 and TRBJ2-3, reads EAGVVQSPRYKIIEKKQPVAFWCNPISGHNTLYWYLQNLGQGPELLIRYENEEAVDDSQLPKDRFSAERLKGVDSTLKIQPAELGDSAVYLCASSPDGTSGTDTQYFGPGTRLTVL.

The chain uses TRBV10-2 and TRBJ2-5, with 9 nucleotides matching TRBD2. The CDR3 runs to 14 residues. Germline assignment: CDR1 WSHSY and CDR2 SAAADI. Unmatched junction bases numbered 6, after V lost 4 bases and J lost 6 bases. The CDR3, as DNA: TGCGCCAGCAGTGGCGCGGGGGGGCAAAAGACCCAGTACTTC. It encodes CASSGAGGQKTQYF.

V usage is TRBV12-3 or TRBV12-4 and J usage is TRBJ1-3; D remains unclear. V lost 5 bases and J lost 4, with 6 bases in between. CDR3 size: 12 residues. The CDR3 DNA follows: TGTGCCAGCAGTCCCCTCGGAAACACCATATATTTT. Translated: CASSPLGNTIYF.

The chain uses TRBV5-4 and TRBJ2-1; tentatively, D is TRBD1 (5 bases). V was shortened by 4 bases and J by 8 bases, with 10 bases between the two germline ends. The CDR3 loop spans 12 amino acids. Germline CDR1 is SGHNT and CDR2 is YYREEE (reference sequence). The CDR3 loop reads CASSPTADEQFF. The CDR3 bases are TGTGCCAGCAGCCCGACAGCCGATGAGCAGTTCTTC.

This chain uses TRBV19 with TRBJ2-7, with D hard to call. Trimming stripped 4 bases from V and 4 bases from J, with 5 bases between. This CDR3 has 11 amino acids. Germline CDR1 and CDR2: LNHDA and SQIVND (reference sequence). The CDR3 nucleotides are TGTGCCAGTAGTAACCATTACGAGCAGTACTTC. It specifies CASSNHYEQYF. Based on the CDR3 plus reference TRBV19 and TRBJ2-7, the full variable domain is DGGITQSPKYLFRKEGQNVTLSCEQNLNHDAMYWYRQDPGQGLRLIYYSQIVNDFQKGDIAEGYSVSREKKESFPLTVTSAQKNPTAFYLCASSNHYEQYFGPGTRLTVT.

This clone appeared once. This rearrangement joins TRBV6-5 to TRBJ1-5, with a possible D match to TRBD1 (6 bases). The CDR3 is 15 residues long. The V gene lost 5 bases and the J gene lost 2 bases, with 13 bases spanning the gap. Germline lookup yields CDR1 MNHEY and CDR2 SVGAGI. The CDR3 bases are TGTGCCAGCAGTCTTGGGGGGGCAGGCAATCAGCCCCAGCATTTT. It codes for CASSLGGAGNQPQHF.

The chain uses TRBV7-9 and TRBJ2-2; TRBD2 aligns across 9 bases. The CDR3 consists of 15 residues. V shed 2 bases, J shed 6 bases, and the junction held 4 bases outside the gene matches. Germline CDR1 and CDR2: SEHNR and FQNEAQ (reference sequence). The DNA of the CDR3 is TGTGCCAGCAGCTTACCCTTAGCGGGAGCCGGGGAGCTGTTTTTT. Translation: CASSLPLAGAGELFF.

The chain combines TRBV10-3 with TRBJ1-4; TRBD1 might be the D (6 bases). Germline CDR1 is ENHRY and CDR2 is SYGVKD. There are 13 residues in the CDR3. Trimming removed 4 bases from V and 5 bases from J, with 8 bases in between. The CDR3 DNA is TGTGCCATCAGTGGGGGGGGCAATGAAAAACTGTTTTTT. Its protein is CAISGGGNEKLFF.

J is TRBJ1-5 and V is TRBV6-5; 11 bases map to TRBD1. V was clipped by 6 bases and J by 5 bases; unmatched bases: 6. Germline V gene data show CDR1 as MNHEY and CDR2 as SVGAGI. The length of the CDR3 is 15 residues. DNA for the CDR3: TGTGCCAGCAGCCTCTCGGGACAGGGGGATCAGCCCCAGCATTTT. Amino acids: CASSLSGQGDQPQHF.

This chain links TRBV5-1 with TRBJ2-7; D possibly corresponds to TRBD1 (6 bases). Germline assignment: CDR1 SGHRS and CDR2 YFSETQ. This CDR3 contains 15 residues. V gave up 0 bases and J gave up 2 bases, with 12 bases separating them. CDR3 residues: CASSLAGTPTYEQYF. CDR3 nucleotides: TGCGCCAGCAGCTTGGCCGGGACACCGACCTACGAGCAGTACTTC.

This rearrangement joins TRBV19 to TRBJ1-4; maybe TRBD1 (6 bases). The CDR3 consists of 14 residues. Trimming cost V 6 bases and J 5 bases, with 13 bases left between them. Germline values: CDR1 LNHDA, CDR2 SQIVND (reference sequence). Here the CDR3 DNA reads TGTGCCAGTAGGGACGACAGGCCCAATGAAAAACTGTTTTTT. It specifies CASRDDRPNEKLFF.

This clone appeared once. The chain couples TRBV27 to TRBJ2-1; a weak D match, TRBD1 (5 bases). The germline gives CDR1 MNHEY, CDR2 SMNVEV (reference sequence). This CDR3 is 17 amino acids long. The V end was cut by 5 bases, the J end by 0 bases, with 17 bases between. This CDR3 reads CASSPHGRDSSYNEQFF. The CDR3 region has the DNA TGTGCCAGCAGTCCCCACGGACGCGACAGCTCCTACAATGAGCAGTTCTTC.

J is TRBJ1-4 and V is TRBV5-8, with D hard to call. CDR1 SGHTS and CDR2 YDEGEE come from the germline V gene. CDR3 length equals 11 residues. The ends were cut back, 7 bases at V and 5 bases at J, with 6 bases in the middle. CDR3 region: CASRQNEKLFF. In DNA form, the CDR3 reads TGTGCCAGCCGGCAAAATGAAAAACTGTTTTTT.

The gene calls are TRBV24-1 and TRBJ2-1; 8 bases agree with TRBD1. The CDR3 is made up of 18 amino acids. CDR1 and CDR2 from the germline V gene are KGHDR and SFDVKD. The V and J ends lost 2 bases and 2 bases, in that order; junction bases with no gene match: 10. The CDR3 DNA reads TGTGCCACCAGTGATTCCTCAAGGACAGGGAGGCCCTACAATGAGCAGTTCTTC. It specifies CATSDSSRTGRPYNEQFF.

A few counts support this clone. V gene TRBV19 combines with J gene TRBJ2-6; D is undetermined. V shed 5 bases and J shed 0 bases, with 8 bases lying between them. In germline, CDR1 is LNHDA, CDR2 SQIVND (reference sequence). The CDR3 covers 15 residues. CDR3 residues: CASSLMGSGANVLTF. DNA of the CDR3: TGTGCCAGTAGTCTAATGGGCTCTGGGGCCAACGTCCTGACTTTC. The full variable domain, rest sourced from reference TRBV19 and TRBJ2-6, is DGGITQSPKYLFRKEGQNVTLSCEQNLNHDAMYWYRQDPGQGLRLIYYSQIVNDFQKGDIAEGYSVSREKKESFPLTVTSAQKNPTAFYLCASSLMGSGANVLTFGAGSRLTVL.

This sequence joins TRBV28 and TRBJ2-2; 7 nucleotides line up with TRBD1. V was pared by 5 bases and J by 5 bases, with 8 bases of the junction left unmatched. The CDR3 is 15 amino acids. Germline CDR1 MDHEN, CDR2 SYDVKM. CDR3 in amino acids: CASSLGGAGTGELFF. CDR3 nucleotides: TGTGCCAGCAGTCTAGGGGGCGCCGGAACCGGGGAGCTGTTTTTT.

The genes are TRBV27 and TRBJ1-5; D remains ambiguous. The ends were cut back, 0 bases at V and 5 bases at J, with 11 bases in the middle. The CDR3 spans 15 residues. CDR1 is MNHEY and CDR2 is SMNVEV in the germline V gene (reference sequence). Here the CDR3 DNA reads TGTGCCAGCAGTTTATCGGGATTGGTAGATCAGCCCCAGCATTTT. Protein sequence: CASSLSGLVDQPQHF.